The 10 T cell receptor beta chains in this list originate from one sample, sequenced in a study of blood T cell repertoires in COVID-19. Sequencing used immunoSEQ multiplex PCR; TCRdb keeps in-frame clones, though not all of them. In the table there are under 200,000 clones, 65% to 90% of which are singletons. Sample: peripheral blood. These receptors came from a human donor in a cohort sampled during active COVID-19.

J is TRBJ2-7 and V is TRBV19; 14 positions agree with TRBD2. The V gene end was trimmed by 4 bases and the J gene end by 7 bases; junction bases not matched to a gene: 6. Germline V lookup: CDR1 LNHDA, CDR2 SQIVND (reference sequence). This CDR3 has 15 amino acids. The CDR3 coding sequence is TGTGCCAGTAGTAAAGGGACTAGCGGGAGCCTGGAGCAGTACTTC. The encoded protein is CASSKGTSGSLEQYF.

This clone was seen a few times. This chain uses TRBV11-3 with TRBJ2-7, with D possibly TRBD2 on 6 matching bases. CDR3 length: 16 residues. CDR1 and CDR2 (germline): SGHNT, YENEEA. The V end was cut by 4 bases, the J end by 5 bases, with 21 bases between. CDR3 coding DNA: TGTGCCAGCAGCTCCACCACCGGGGGTAAGGGGCACGAGCAGTACTTC. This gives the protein CASSSTTGGKGHEQYF. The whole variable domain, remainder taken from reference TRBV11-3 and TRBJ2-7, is EAGVVQSPRYKIIEKKQPVAFWCNPISGHNTLYWYLQNLGQGPELLIRYENEEAVDDSQLPKDRFSAERLKGVDSTLKIQPAELGDSAVYLCASSSTTGGKGHEQYFGPGTRLTVT.

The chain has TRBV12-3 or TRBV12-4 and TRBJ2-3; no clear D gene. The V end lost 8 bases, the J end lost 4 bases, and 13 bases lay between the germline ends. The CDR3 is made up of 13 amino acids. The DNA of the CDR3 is TGTGCCAGCGGCCGAAGTGGAGCAGATACGCAGTATTTT. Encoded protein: CASGRSGADTQYF.

The CDR3 region is CASSQTGGDGYTF. CDR3 sequence (DNA): TGTGCCAGCAGTCAAACAGGGGGGGATGGCTACACCTTC. V and J are TRBV6-2 or TRBV6-3 and TRBJ1-2; 8 bases match TRBD1. V trimming: 5 bases; J trimming: 6 bases; junction bases outside the gene matches: 5. CDR1 and CDR2 from the germline V gene are MNHEY and SVGEGT. This CDR3 region has 13 residues.

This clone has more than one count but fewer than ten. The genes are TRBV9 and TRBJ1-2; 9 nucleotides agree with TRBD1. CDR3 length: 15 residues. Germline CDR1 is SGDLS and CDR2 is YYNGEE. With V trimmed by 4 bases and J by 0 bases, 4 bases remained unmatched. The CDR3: CASSTGTGTNYGYTF. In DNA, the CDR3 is TGTGCCAGCAGCACCGGGACAGGGACTAACTATGGCTACACCTTC.

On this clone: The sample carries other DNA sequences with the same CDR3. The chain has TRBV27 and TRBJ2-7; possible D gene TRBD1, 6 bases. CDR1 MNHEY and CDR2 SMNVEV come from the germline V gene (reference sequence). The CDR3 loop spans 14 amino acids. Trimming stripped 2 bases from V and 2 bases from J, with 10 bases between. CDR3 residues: CASSLMAGAYEQYF. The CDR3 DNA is TGTGCCAGCAGTTTAATGGCAGGGGCCTACGAGCAGTACTTC.

The CDR3 bases are TGCAGTGTCGAACAGGGTCTTGGCTACACCTTC. Translated, it gives CSVEQGLGYTF. This chain links TRBV20-1 with TRBJ1-2; D is perhaps TRBD1 (6 bases). V was trimmed by 7 bases and J by 7 bases, leaving 13 bases between them. Per germline, CDR1 DFQATT and CDR2 SNEGSKA (reference sequence). The CDR3 runs to 11 residues.

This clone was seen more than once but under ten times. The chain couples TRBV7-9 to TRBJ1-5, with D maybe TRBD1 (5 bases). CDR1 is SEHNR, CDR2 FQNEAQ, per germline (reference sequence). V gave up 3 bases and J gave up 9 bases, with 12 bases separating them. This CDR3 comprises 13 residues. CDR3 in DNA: TGTGCCAGCAGCTTCTCGGCCCAGGGGCCCCAGCATTTT. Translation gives CASSFSAQGPQHF.

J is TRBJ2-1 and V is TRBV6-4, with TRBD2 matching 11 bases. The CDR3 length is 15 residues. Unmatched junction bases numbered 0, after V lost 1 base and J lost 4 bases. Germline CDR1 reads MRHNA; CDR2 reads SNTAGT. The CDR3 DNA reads TGTGCCAGCAGTGACTTAGCGGGGGGGTACAATGAGCAGTTCTTC. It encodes CASSDLAGGYNEQFF.

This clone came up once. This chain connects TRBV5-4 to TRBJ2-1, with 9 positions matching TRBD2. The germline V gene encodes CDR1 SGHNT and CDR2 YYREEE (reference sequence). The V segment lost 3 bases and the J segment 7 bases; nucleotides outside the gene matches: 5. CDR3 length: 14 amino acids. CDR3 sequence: CASSSSGTRNEQFF. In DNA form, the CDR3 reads TGTGCCAGCAGCTCTAGCGGGACGCGAAATGAGCAGTTCTTC.